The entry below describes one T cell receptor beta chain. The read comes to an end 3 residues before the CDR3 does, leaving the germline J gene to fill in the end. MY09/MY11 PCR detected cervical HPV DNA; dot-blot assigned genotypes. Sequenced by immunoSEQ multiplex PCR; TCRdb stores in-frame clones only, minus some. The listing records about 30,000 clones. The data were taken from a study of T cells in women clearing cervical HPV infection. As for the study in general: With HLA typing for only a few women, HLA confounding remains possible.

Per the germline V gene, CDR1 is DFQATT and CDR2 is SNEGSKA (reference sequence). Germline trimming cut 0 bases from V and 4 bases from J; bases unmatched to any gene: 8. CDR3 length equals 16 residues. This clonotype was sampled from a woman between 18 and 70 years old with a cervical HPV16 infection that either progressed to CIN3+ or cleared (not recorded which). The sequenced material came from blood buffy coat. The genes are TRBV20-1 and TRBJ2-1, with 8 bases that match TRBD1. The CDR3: CSARDPRDRPYNEQFF. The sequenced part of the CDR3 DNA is TGCAGTGCTAGAGATCCCCGGGACAGGCCATACAATGAG.